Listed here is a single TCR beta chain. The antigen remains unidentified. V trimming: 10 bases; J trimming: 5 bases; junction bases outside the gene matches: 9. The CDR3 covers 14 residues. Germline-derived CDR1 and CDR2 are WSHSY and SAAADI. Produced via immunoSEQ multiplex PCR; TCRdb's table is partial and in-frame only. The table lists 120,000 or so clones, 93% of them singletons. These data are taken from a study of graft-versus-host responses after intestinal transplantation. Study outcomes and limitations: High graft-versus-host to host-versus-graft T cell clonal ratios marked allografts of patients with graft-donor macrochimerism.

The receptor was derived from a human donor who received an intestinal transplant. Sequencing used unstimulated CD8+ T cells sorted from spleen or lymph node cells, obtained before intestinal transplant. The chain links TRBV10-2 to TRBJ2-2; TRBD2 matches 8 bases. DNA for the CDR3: TGCGCCATTTGGACCGGCGGGAGGACCGGGGAGCTGTTTTTT. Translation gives CAIWTGGRTGELFF.